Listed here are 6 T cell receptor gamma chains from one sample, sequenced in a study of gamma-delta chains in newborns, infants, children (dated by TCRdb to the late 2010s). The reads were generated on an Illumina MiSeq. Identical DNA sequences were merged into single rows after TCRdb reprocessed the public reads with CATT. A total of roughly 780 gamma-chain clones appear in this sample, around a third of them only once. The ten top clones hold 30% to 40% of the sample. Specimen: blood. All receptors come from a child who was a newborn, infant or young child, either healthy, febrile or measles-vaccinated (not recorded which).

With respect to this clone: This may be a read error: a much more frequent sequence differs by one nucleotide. The CDR3 reads CATWDYYKKLF. The CDR3 DNA reads TGTGCCACCTGGGATTACTATAAGAAACTCTTT. The V gene is TRGV4, the J gene TRGJ1 or TRGJ2. The J gene, missing from TCRdb, was assigned here through DNA to germline matching. CDR1 is EGSTGY, CDR2 YDSYTSSV, per germline. CDR3 length: 11 amino acids.

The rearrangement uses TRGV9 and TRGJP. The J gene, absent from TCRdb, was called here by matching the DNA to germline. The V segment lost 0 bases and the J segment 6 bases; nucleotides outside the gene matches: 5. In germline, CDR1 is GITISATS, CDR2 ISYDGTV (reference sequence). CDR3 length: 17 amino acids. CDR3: CALWEVNIELGKKIKVF. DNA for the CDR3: TGTGCCTTGTGGGAGGTGAATATAGAGTTGGGCAAAAAAATCAAGGTATTT.

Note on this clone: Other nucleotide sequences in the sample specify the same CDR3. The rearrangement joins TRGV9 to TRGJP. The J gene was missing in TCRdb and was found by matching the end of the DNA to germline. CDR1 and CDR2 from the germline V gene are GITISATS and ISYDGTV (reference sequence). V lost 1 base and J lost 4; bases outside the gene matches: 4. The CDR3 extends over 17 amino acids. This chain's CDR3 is CALWEVLQELGKKIKVF. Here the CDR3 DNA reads TGTGCCTTGTGGGAGGTCCTCCAAGAGTTGGGCAAAAAAATCAAGGTATTT.

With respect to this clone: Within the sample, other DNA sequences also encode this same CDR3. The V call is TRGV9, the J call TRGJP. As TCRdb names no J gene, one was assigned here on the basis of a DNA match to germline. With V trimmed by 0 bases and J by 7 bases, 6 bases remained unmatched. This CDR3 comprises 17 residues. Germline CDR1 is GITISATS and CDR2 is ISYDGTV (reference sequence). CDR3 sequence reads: CALWEVLGELGKKIKVF. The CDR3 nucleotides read TGTGCCTTGTGGGAGGTGCTGGGGGAGTTGGGCAAAAAAATCAAGGTATTT.

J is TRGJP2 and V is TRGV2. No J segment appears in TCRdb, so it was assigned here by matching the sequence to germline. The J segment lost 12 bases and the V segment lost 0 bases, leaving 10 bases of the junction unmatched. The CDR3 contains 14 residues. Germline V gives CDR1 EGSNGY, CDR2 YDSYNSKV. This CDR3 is CATWDGPYDGIKTF. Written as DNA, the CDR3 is TGTGCCACCTGGGACGGGCCCTACGATGGGATCAAGACGTTT.

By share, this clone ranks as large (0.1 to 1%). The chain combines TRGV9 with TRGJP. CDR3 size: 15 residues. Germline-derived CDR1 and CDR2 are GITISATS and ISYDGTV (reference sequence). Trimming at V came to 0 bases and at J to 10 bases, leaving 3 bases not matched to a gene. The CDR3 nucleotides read TGTGCCTTGTGGGAGGTGCACTTGGGCAAAAAAATCAAGGTATTT. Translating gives CALWEVHLGKKIKVF.